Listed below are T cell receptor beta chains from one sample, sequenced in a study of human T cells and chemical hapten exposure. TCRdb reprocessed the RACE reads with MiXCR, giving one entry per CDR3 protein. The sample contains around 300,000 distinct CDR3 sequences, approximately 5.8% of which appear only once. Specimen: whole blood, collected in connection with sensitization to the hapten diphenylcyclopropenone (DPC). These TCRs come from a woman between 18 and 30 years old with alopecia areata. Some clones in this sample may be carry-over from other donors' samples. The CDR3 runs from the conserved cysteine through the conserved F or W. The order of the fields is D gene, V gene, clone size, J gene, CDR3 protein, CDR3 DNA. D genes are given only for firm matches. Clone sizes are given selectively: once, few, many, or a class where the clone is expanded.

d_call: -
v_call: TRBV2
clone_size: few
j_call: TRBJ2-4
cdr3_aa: CASSGGNAGLNIQYF
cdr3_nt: TGTGCCAGCTCCGGGGGCAATGCGGGACTAAACATTCAGTACTTC

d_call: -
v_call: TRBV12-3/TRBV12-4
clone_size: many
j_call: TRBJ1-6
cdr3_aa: CASSLGESSYNSPLHF
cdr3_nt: TGTGCCAGCAGTTTAGGAGAGAGCTCCTATAATTCACCCCTCCACTTT

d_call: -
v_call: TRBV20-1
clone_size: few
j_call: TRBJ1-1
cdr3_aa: CSAPGTPEGTEAFF
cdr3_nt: TGCAGTGCTCCCGGGACACCCGAAGGCACTGAAGCTTTCTTT

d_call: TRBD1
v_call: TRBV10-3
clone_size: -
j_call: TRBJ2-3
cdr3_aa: CAISESGTGQGTDTQYF
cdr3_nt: TGTGCCATCAGTGAATCGGGGACAGGGCAGGGCACAGATACGCAGTATTTT

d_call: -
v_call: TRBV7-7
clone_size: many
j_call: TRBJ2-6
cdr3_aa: CASSHGQTSGANVLTF
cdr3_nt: TGTGCTAGCAGCCATGGACAGACCTCTGGGGCCAACGTCCTGACTTTC

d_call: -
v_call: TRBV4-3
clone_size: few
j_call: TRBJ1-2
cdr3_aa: CASSQDRTDYGYTF
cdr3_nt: TGCGCCAGCAGCCAAGATAGGACAGACTATGGCTACACCTTC

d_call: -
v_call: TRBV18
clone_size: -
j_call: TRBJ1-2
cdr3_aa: CASSSAGESNYGYTF
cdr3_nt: TGTGCCAGCTCATCAGCAGGAGAGAGTAACTATGGCTACACCTTC

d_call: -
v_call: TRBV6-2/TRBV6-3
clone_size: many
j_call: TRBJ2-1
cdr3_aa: CAVAGEGNEQFF
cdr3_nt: TGTGCTGTAGCAGGGGAAGGAAATGAGCAGTTCTTC

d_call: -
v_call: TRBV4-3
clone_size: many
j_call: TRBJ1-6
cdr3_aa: CASSQDGDGGDSPLHF
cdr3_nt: TGCGCCAGCAGCCAAGACGGGGACGGGGGGGATTCACCCCTCCACTTT

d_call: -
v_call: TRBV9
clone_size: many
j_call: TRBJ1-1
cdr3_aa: CASSVVSGAGTEAFF
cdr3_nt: TGTGCCAGCAGCGTAGTATCGGGGGCGGGCACTGAAGCTTTCTTT

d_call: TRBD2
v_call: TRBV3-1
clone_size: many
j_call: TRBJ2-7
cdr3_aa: CASSQEATSGTYEQYF
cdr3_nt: TGTGCCAGCAGCCAAGAAGCAACTAGCGGTACCTACGAGCAGTACTTC

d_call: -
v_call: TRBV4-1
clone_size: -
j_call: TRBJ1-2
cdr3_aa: CASSQGIGERWHGYTF
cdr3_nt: TGCGCCAGCAGCCAAGGAATAGGGGAACGCTGGCATGGCTACACCTTC

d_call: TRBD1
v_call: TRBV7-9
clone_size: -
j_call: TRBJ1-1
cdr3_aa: CASVTKQGPGTEAFF
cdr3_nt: TGTGCCAGCGTCACCAAACAGGGGCCGGGCACTGAAGCTTTCTTT

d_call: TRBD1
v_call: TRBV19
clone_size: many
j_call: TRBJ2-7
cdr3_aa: CASTDRGPTYEQYF
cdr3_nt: TGTGCCAGTACAGACAGGGGGCCTACCTACGAGCAGTACTTC

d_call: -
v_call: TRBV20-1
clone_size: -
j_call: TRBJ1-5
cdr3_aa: CSARAQAEHQPQHF
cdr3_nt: TGCAGTGCTAGGGCCCAGGCAGAACATCAGCCCCAGCATTTT

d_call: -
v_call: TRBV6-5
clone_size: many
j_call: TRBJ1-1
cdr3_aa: CASTLTTGNTEAFF
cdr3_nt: TGTGCCAGCACCTTAACCACAGGCAACACTGAAGCTTTCTTT

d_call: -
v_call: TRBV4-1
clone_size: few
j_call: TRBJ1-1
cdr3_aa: CASSPHMRNTEAFF
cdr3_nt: TGCGCCAGCAGCCCGCACATGCGGAACACTGAAGCTTTCTTT

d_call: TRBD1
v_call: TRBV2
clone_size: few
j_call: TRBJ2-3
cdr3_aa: CASRTGTGSSTDTQYF
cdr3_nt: TGTGCCAGCAGGACCGGGACAGGCTCTTCCACAGATACGCAGTATTTT

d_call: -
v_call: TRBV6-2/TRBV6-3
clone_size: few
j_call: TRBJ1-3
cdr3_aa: CASSYSGNTIYF
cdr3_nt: TGTGCCAGCAGTTACAGCGGAAACACCATATATTTT

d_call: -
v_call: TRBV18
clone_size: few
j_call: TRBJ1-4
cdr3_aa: CASSPVGGEKLFF
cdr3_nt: TGTGCCAGCTCACCGGTCGGGGGTGAAAAACTGTTTTTT

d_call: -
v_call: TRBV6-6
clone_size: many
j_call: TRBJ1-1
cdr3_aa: CASSYSTTGAEAFF
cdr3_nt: TGTGCCAGCAGTTACTCGACTACAGGCGCTGAAGCTTTCTTT

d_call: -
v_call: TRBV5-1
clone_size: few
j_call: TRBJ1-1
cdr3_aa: CASSPDLVSYNTEAFF
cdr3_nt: TGCGCCAGCAGCCCGGATTTGGTTAGCTATAACACTGAAGCTTTCTTT

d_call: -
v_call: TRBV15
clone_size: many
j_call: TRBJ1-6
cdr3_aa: CATSRAASGASSYNSPLHF
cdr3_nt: TGTGCCACCAGCAGAGCGGCGTCAGGGGCGAGCTCCTATAATTCACCCCTCCACTTT

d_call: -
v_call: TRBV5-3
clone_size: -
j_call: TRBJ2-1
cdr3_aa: CARRRDEQFF
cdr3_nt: TGTGCCAGAAGGAGGGATGAGCAGTTCTTC

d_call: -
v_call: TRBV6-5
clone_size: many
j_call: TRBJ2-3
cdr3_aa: CASRRPEQRDTQYF
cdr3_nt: TGTGCCAGCAGACGTCCGGAGCAAAGAGATACGCAGTATTTT

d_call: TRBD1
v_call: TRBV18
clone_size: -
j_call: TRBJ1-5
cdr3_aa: CASSPDREQPQHF
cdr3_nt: TGTGCCAGCTCACCAGACAGGGAACAGCCCCAGCATTTT

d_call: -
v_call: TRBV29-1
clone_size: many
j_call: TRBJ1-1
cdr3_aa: CSFVENTEAFF
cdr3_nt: TGCAGCTTCGTCGAGAACACTGAAGCTTTCTTT

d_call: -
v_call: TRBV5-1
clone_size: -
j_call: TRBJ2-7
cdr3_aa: CASSSGQNYEQYF
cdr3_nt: TGCGCCAGCAGCTCCGGACAGAACTACGAGCAGTACTTC

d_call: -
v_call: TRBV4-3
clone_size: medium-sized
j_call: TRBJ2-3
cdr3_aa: CASSHTMGDTQYF
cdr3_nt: TGCGCCAGCAGCCATACCATGGGAGATACGCAGTATTTT

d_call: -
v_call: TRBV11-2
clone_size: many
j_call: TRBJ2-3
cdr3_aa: CASSSGRGTRKSTDTQYF
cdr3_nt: TGTGCCAGCAGCTCGGGCCGGGGTACAAGAAAGAGCACAGATACGCAGTATTTT

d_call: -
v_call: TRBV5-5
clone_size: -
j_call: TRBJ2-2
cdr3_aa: CASSLEDSFYTGELFF
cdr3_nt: TGTGCCAGCAGCTTGGAGGACAGCTTCTACACCGGGGAGCTGTTTTTT

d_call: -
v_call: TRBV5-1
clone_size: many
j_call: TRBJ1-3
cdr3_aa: CASSRASSGNTIYF
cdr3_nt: TGCGCCAGCAGCAGAGCGAGCTCTGGAAACACCATATATTTT

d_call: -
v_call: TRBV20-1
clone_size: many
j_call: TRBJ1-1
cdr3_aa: CSARDPARENTEAFF
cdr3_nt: TGCAGTGCTAGAGATCCTGCGAGGGAAAACACTGAAGCTTTCTTT

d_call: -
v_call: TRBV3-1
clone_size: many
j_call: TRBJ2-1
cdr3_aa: CASSPDAPSSYNEQFF
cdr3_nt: TGTGCCAGCAGCCCAGACGCACCGAGCTCCTACAATGAGCAGTTCTTC

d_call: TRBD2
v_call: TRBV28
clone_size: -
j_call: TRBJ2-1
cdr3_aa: CASSLGLARYNEQFF
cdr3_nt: TGTGCCAGCAGTTTGGGACTAGCGAGATACAATGAGCAGTTCTTC